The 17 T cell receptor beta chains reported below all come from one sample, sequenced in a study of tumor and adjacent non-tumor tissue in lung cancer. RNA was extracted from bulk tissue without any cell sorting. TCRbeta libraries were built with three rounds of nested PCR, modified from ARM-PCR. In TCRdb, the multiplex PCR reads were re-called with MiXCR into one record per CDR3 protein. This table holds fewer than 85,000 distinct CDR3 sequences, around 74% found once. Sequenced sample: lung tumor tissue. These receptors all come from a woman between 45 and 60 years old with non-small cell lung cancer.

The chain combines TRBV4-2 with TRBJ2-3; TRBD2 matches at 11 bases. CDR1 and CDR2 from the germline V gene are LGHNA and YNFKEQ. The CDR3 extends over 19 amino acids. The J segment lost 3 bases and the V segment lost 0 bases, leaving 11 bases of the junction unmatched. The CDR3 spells CASSQDLVAGGGRTDTQYF. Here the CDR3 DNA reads TGTGCCAGCAGCCAAGATTTGGTAGCGGGAGGGGGGAGGACAGATACGCAGTATTTT.

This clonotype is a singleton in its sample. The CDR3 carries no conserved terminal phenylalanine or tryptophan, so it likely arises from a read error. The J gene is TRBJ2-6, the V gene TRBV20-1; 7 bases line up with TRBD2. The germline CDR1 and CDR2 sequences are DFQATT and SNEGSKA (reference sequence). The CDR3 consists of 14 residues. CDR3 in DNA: TGCGGTGCTAGGTCGGGGGGTGAGGCCAACGTCCTGACTATC. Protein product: CGARSGGEANVLTI.

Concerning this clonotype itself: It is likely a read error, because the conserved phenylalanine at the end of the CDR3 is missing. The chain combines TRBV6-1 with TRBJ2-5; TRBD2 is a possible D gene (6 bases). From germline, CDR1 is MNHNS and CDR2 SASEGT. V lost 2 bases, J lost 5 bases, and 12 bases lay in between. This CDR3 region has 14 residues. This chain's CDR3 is CASSEHWAGETQYS. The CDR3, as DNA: TGTGCCAGCAGTGAACATTGGGCGGGGGAGACCCAGTACTCA.

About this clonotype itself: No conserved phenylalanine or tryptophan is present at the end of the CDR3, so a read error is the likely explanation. CDR3 sequence (DNA): TGCAGCGTTGAAGTGGACGCCGTCTACGAGCAGTACCTC. Its translation: CSVEVDAVYEQYL. The chain is built from TRBV29-1 and TRBJ2-7; D remains unclear. Germline CDR1 and CDR2: SQVTM and ANQGSEA. The CDR3 is made up of 13 amino acids. The V and J ends lost 1 base and 3 bases respectively, with 10 bases between them.

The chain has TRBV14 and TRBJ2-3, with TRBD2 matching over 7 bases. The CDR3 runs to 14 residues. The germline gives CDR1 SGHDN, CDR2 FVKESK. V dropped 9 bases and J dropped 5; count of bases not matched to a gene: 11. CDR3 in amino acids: CASSSGGGIDTQYF. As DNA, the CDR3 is TGTGCCAGTAGTTCGGGAGGCGGCATAGATACGCAGTATTTT.

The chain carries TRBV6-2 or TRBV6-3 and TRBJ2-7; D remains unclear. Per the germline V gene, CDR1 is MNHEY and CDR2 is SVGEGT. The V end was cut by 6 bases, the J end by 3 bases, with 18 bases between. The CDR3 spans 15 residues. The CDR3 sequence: CASSIDTIRFYEQYF. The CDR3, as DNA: TGTGCCAGCAGCATCGACACCATTCGCTTCTACGAGCAGTACTTC.

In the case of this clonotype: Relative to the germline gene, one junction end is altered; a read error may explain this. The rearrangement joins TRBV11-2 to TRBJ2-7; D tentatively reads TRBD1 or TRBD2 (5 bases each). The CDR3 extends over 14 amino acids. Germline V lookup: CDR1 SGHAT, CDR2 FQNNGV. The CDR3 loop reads CASSLRDAAYEQYF. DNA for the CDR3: TGTGCCAGCAGCCTGAGGGACGCTGCCTACGAGCAGTATTTC.

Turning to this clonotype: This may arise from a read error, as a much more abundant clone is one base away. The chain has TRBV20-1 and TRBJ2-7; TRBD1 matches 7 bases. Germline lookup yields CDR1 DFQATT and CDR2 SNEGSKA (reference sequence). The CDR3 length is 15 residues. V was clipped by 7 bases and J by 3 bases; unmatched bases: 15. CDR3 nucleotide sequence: TGCAGTGTTAGTACAGGGGTGGGCGGCTACTACGAGCAGTACTTC. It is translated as CSVSTGVGGYYEQYF.

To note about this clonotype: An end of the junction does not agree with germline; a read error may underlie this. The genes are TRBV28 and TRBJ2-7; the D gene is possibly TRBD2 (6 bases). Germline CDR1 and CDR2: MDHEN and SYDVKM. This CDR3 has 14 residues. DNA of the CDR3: TGTACCAGCAGTTTATTTTGGACTATCCACGAGCATTACTTC. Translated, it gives CTSSLFWTIHEHYF.

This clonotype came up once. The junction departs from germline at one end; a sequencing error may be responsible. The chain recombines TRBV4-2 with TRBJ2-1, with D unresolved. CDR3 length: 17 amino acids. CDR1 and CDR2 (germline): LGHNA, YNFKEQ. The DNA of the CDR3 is TGTGCCAGCAGCCAAGATTTTGGTACCACCCTTTACAATAAGCAGTTCTTC. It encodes CASSQDFGTTLYNKQFF.

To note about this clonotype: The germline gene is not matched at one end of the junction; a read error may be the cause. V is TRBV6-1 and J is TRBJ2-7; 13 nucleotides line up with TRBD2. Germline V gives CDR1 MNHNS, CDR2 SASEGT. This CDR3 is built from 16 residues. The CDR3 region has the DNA TGTGTCAGCAGTGAAGCTGTCGGGACTAGCGGGGTCAAGCAGTACTTC. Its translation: CVSSEAVGTSGVKQYF.

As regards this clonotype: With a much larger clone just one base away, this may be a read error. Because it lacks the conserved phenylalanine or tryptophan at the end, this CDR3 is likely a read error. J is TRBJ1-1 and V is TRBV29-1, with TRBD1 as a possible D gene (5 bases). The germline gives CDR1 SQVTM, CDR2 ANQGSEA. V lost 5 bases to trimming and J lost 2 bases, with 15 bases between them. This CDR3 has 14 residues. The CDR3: CSVIPPGGNTEAFL. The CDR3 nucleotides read TGCAGCGTTATACCTCCCGGGGGTAACACTGAAGCTTTCCTT.

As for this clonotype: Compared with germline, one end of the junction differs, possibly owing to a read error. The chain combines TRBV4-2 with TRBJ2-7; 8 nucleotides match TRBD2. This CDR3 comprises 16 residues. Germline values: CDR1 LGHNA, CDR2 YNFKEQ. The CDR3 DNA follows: TGTGTCAGCAGCCAAGATGGGACTAGGGGGAGTTACGAGCAGTACTTC. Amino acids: CVSSQDGTRGSYEQYF.

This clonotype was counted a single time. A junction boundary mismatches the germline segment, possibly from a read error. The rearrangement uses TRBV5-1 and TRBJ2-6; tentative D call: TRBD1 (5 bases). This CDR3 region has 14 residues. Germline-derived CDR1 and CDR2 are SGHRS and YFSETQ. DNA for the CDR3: TGCGCCAGCAGTCCAGCCCCTGGGGCCAACGTCATGACTTTC. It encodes CASSPAPGANVMTF.

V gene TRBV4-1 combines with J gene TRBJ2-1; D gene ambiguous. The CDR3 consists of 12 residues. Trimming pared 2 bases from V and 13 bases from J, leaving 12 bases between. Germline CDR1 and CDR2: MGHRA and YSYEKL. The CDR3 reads CASSQRKNGQFF. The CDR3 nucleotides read TGCGCCAGCAGCCAACGGAAAAATGGCCAGTTCTTC.

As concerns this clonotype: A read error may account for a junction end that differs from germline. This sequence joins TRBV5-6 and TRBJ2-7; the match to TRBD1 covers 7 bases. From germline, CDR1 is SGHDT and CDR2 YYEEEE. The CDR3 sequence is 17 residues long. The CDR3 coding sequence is TGTGCCAGCAGCGCGGACAGGACCACGATCACCGCCTATGAGCAGTACTTC. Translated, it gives CASSADRTTITAYEQYF.

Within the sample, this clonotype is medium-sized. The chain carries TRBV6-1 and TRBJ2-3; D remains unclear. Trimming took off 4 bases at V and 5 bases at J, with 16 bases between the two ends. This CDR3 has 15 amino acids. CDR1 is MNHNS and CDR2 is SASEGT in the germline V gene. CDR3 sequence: CASSGGTGGLDTQYF. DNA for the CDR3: TGTGCCAGCAGTGGAGGAACGGGTGGATTAGATACGCAGTATTTT.